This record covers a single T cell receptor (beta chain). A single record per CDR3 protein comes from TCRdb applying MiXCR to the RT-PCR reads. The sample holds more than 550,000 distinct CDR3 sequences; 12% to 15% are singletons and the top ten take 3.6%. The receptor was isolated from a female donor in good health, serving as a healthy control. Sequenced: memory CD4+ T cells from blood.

The CDR3 reads CASSRLAGGVNEQFF. CDR3 bases: TGTGCCAGCAGTAGACTAGCGGGAGGGGTCAATGAGCAGTTCTTC. The chain carries TRBV28 and TRBJ2-1, with 14 bases lining up with TRBD2. The J segment lost 6 bases and the V segment lost 5 bases, leaving 3 bases of the junction unmatched. This CDR3 is 15 amino acids long. The germline V gene has CDR1 MDHEN and CDR2 SYDVKM.